The next 27 T cell receptor beta chains were all read from a single sample in a study of cytomegalovirus exposure and HLA in healthy donors. PCR was performed using 60 Vbeta and 13 Jbeta primers. Sequenced by immunoSEQ multiplex PCR; TCRdb stores in-frame clones only, minus some. The sample consists of some 150,000 clones, 77% of them appearing once. What was sequenced was PBMCs. These receptors were taken from a male donor in good health and CMV-seronegative.

This clone was seen once. The chain is built from TRBV18 and TRBJ2-7, with D unresolved. This CDR3 has 13 amino acids. Between the trimmed V and J ends, which lost 6 bases and 5 bases, there was a span of 14 bases. Germline CDR1 reads KGHSH; CDR2 reads LQKENI. The CDR3 bases are TGTGCCAGCTCCCCATCTCCGAGGAACGAGCAGTACTTC. Encoded protein: CASSPSPRNEQYF. Drawing the rest from reference TRBV18 and TRBJ2-7, the complete variable domain is NAGVMQNPRHLVRRRGQEARLRCSPMKGHSHVYWYRQLPEEGLKFMVYLQKENIIDESGMPKERFSAEFPKEGPSILRIQQVVRGDSAAYFCASSPSPRNEQYFGPGTRLTVT.

V and J are TRBV18 and TRBJ1-5; D remains unclear. Looked up from germline, CDR1 is KGHSH and CDR2 is LQKENI. The V gene lost 6 bases and the J gene lost 2 bases, with 11 bases spanning the gap. There are 14 residues in the CDR3. CDR3 DNA: TGTGCCAGCTCCGACACCCAGGGCAATCAGCCCCAGCATTTT. This translates into CASSDTQGNQPQHF.

This rearrangement joins TRBV19 to TRBJ1-5; 9 bases are a match to TRBD1. Trimming cost V 3 bases and J 5 bases; bases outside gene matches: 2. There are 14 residues in the CDR3. Germline CDR1 and CDR2: LNHDA and SQIVND (reference sequence). The CDR3 bases are TGTGCCAGTAGTATTTGGGACAGGGATCAGCCCCAGCATTTT. Translated: CASSIWDRDQPQHF.

V and J are TRBV5-1 and TRBJ2-7; D perhaps matches TRBD1 (5 bases). This CDR3 spans 11 amino acids. V lost 7 bases and J 4 bases, leaving 9 bases between the germline ends. Germline CDR1 SGHRS, CDR2 YFSETQ. The CDR3 coding sequence is TGCGCCAGCCACCAGGGTTACGAGCAGTACTTC. As protein: CASHQGYEQYF.

The chain employs TRBV19 and TRBJ2-7, with a tentative D call TRBD1 (6 bases). Trimming took 4 bases from V and 3 from J, leaving 13 bases between them. Germline CDR1 LNHDA, CDR2 SQIVND (reference sequence). The CDR3 spans 14 residues. In DNA, the CDR3 is TGTGCCAGTAGTAAGGGACATGGGATCTACGAGCAGTACTTC. The encoded protein is CASSKGHGIYEQYF.

This clone has only one observation. The CDR3 reads CASSISGGGDTQYF. DNA of the CDR3: TGTGCCAGTAGTATTAGCGGGGGAGGGGATACGCAGTATTTT. V gene TRBV19 combines with J gene TRBJ2-3; TRBD2 aligns across 9 bases. V gave up 3 bases and J gave up 6 bases; unmatched junction bases: 4. Germline CDR1 is LNHDA and CDR2 is SQIVND (reference sequence). CDR3 length: 14 amino acids.

The rearrangement joins TRBV5-4 to TRBJ1-1; 12 positions match TRBD1. The CDR3 spans 15 residues. The germline CDR1 and CDR2 sequences are SGHNT and YYREEE (reference sequence). The junction had 1 base not matched to a gene; V was cut back by 0 bases and J by 4 bases. The DNA of the CDR3 is TGTGCCAGCAGCTTGGCGGGACAGGGGGCCACTGAAGCTTTCTTT. It specifies CASSLAGQGATEAFF.

This chain connects TRBV14 to TRBJ2-1; tentatively, D is TRBD2 (5 bases). Between the trimmed V and J ends, which lost 4 bases and 5 bases, there was a span of 18 bases. CDR1 SGHDN and CDR2 FVKESK come from the germline V gene. CDR3 size: 16 residues. CDR3 in amino acids: CASSRETRILNNEQFF. DNA of the CDR3: TGTGCCAGCAGCCGGGAAACTAGAATTCTAAACAATGAGCAGTTCTTC. The full variable domain, with the rest looked up from reference TRBV14 and TRBJ2-1, is EAGVTQFPSHSVIEKGQTVTLRCDPISGHDNLYWYRRVMGKEIKFLLHFVKESKQDESGMPNNRFLAERTGGTYSTLKVQPAELEDSGVYFCASSRETRILNNEQFFGPGTRLTVL.

The genes are TRBV15 and TRBJ2-7; possible D gene TRBD2, 5 bases. Germline-derived CDR1 and CDR2 are LNHNV and YYDKDF (reference sequence). The CDR3 is 15 residues long. Trimming shortened V by 3 bases and J by 6 bases, and 18 bases separated the two germline ends. The CDR3 DNA is TGTGCCACCAGCAGGAGAGCGGAAGGATCTGGCGAGCAGTACTTC. It yields the protein CATSRRAEGSGEQYF.

The chain has TRBV11-2 and TRBJ2-5; TRBD1 agrees at 8 bases. This CDR3 is built from 16 residues. Germline values: CDR1 SGHAT, CDR2 FQNNGV. Losses at the gene ends were 2 bases for V and 5 bases for J; bases not matched to a gene: 10. CDR3 amino acids: CASSLIMGQAGETQYF. The CDR3 nucleotides are TGTGCCAGCAGCTTAATTATGGGACAGGCGGGGGAGACCCAGTACTTC. Combining the CDR3 with reference TRBV11-2 and TRBJ2-5 gives the whole variable domain EAGVAQSPRYKIIEKRQSVAFWCNPISGHATLYWYQQILGQGPKLLIQFQNNGVVDDSQLPKDRFSAERLKGVDSTLKIQPAKLEDSAVYLCASSLIMGQAGETQYFGPGTRLLVL.

The chain joins TRBV4-1 to TRBJ1-4; 9 bases fit TRBD1. The germline V gene has CDR1 MGHRA and CDR2 YSYEKL. This CDR3 spans 17 amino acids. The V gene end was trimmed by 6 bases and the J gene end by 6 bases; junction bases not matched to a gene: 14. CDR3 bases: TGCGCCAGCAGGCGACCGGGACAGGGTGTATTAGATGAAAAACTGTTTTTT. Protein product: CASRRPGQGVLDEKLFF.

The gene calls are TRBV11-2 and TRBJ2-7, with 8 bases matching TRBD2. Per germline, CDR1 SGHAT and CDR2 FQNNGV. The CDR3 consists of 16 residues. J gave up 4 bases and V 5 bases, and 13 bases lay outside the gene matches. The chain's CDR3 is CASSQRASGSSYEQYF. Here the CDR3 DNA reads TGTGCCAGCAGCCAGAGGGCTAGCGGGTCAAGTTACGAGCAGTACTTC.

This clone turned up a few times. V usage is TRBV5-1 and J usage is TRBJ1-4; no clear D gene. Trimming took 0 bases from V and 8 from J, leaving 11 bases between them. The CDR3 covers 14 residues. Germline lookup yields CDR1 SGHRS and CDR2 YFSETQ. This chain's CDR3 is CASSLGGEWEKLFF. The DNA of the CDR3 is TGCGCCAGCAGCTTGGGGGGAGAGTGGGAAAAACTGTTTTTT.

This chain joins TRBV28 and TRBJ2-3; 8 bases map to TRBD2. With V trimmed by 5 bases and J by 10 bases, 5 bases remained unmatched. This CDR3 has 12 residues. Germline CDR1 MDHEN, CDR2 SYDVKM. The CDR3 nucleotides are TGTGCCAGCAGTGCTGGGACTAGAGCGCAGTATTTT. This encodes CASSAGTRAQYF.

The J gene is TRBJ2-7, the V gene TRBV11-3; no reliable D call. The length of the CDR3 is 13 residues. Germline V CDR1 and CDR2: SGHNT, YENEEA. Between the trimmed V and J ends, which lost 1 base and 4 bases, there was a span of 8 bases. DNA for the CDR3: TGTGCCAGCAGCTTAGCCTCAGAATACGAGCAGTACTTC. It translates to CASSLASEYEQYF.

This clone was picked up a small number of times. V and J are TRBV4-1 and TRBJ1-5; 8 nucleotides align to TRBD1. After removal of 1 base from V and 2 bases from J, the junction contained 7 bases not matched to a gene. CDR1 is MGHRA, CDR2 YSYEKL, per germline. The CDR3 extends over 17 amino acids. CDR3 sequence (DNA): TGCGCCAGCAGCCAAGGCCCAGGGGGCTTCGGCAATCAGCCCCAGCATTTT. Protein sequence: CASSQGPGGFGNQPQHF.

The chain recombines TRBV10-2 with TRBJ1-5, with D perhaps TRBD1 (6 bases). Trimming removed 2 bases at V and 7 bases at J, with 12 bases between. The CDR3 is 14 residues long. Germline V CDR1 and CDR2: WSHSY, SAAADI. In nucleotides, the CDR3 is TGCGCCAGCAGTGAGGGGGGCCGAGGACAGCCCCAGCATTTT. It is translated as CASSEGGRGQPQHF.

This clone was counted a few times. The rearrangement joins TRBV11-2 to TRBJ2-7; 8 nucleotides line up with TRBD2. The V gene end was trimmed by 5 bases and the J gene end by 6 bases; junction bases not matched to a gene: 9. CDR1 and CDR2 (germline): SGHAT, FQNNGV. There are 14 residues in the CDR3. CDR3 sequence (DNA): TGTGCCAGCAGCATACTCGGACTAGCCGGCGAGCAGTACTTC. This encodes CASSILGLAGEQYF.

J is TRBJ2-3 and V is TRBV27; 13 bases line up with TRBD2. J lost 4 bases, V lost 4 bases, and 8 bases had no gene match. Germline V gene sequence: CDR1 MNHEY, CDR2 SMNVEV (reference sequence). The length of the CDR3 is 17 residues. This CDR3 is CASSSAGLAGRADTQYF. In nucleotides, the CDR3 is TGTGCCAGCAGTTCGGCGGGACTAGCGGGACGGGCAGATACGCAGTATTTT.

The chain links TRBV4-1 to TRBJ2-7, with TRBD1 identical over 8 bases. The CDR3 runs 17 residues. The trim removed 1 base at V and 7 bases at J, leaving 15 bases unmatched. Germline values: CDR1 MGHRA, CDR2 YSYEKL. The chain's CDR3 is CASSQARGWQGAGEQYF. CDR3 bases: TGCGCCAGCAGCCAAGCCCGGGGTTGGCAGGGGGCGGGTGAGCAGTACTTC.

The chain recombines TRBV4-2 with TRBJ2-5, with 7 bases matching TRBD2. The DNA end lines up better with TRBJ2-7; the J call may be wrong. The CDR3 runs to 15 residues. Germline CDR1 reads LGHNA; CDR2 reads YNFKEQ. CDR3 loop: CASSQWGGRSYEQYF. CDR3 coding DNA: TGTGCCAGCAGCCAATGGGGGGGACGCTCCTACGAGCAGTACTTC.

The V and J genes are TRBV7-9 and TRBJ2-5; 9 bases map to TRBD2. Germline V gives CDR1 SEHNR, CDR2 FQNEAQ (reference sequence). This CDR3 is built from 14 residues. J lost 4 bases, V lost 11 bases, and 11 bases had no gene match. The CDR3 here is CAGRGGRQRETQYF. CDR3 nucleotides: TGTGCCGGGCGGGGGGGCCGTCAGCGAGAGACCCAGTACTTC. The variable domain in full, with the rest retrieved from reference TRBV7-9 and TRBJ2-5, is DTGVSQNPRHKITKRGQNVTFRCDPISEHNRLYWYRQTLGQGPEFLTYFQNEAQLEKSRLLSDRFSAERPKGSFSTLEIQRTEQGDSAMYLCAGRGGRQRETQYFGPGTRLLVL.

This chain joins TRBV9 and TRBJ2-5; D may be TRBD2 (6 bases). The J call may not be correct, given that the DNA end is closer to TRBJ2-7. In germline, CDR1 is SGDLS, CDR2 YYNGEE. The CDR3 covers 15 residues. The CDR3 loop reads CASSPRDGGSYEQYF. CDR3 nucleotide sequence: TGTGCCAGCAGCCCGCGGGACGGGGGTTCCTACGAGCAGTACTTC.

This clone was observed a handful of times. This rearrangement joins TRBV7-9 to TRBJ2-3; D unclear. The CDR3 runs to 15 residues. Germline V gives CDR1 SEHNR, CDR2 FQNEAQ (reference sequence). V was cut by 7 bases and J by 2 bases, with 16 bases left in between. CDR3 sequence (DNA): TGTGCCAGCACCCCGAGTCTAGACCACACAGATACGCAGTATTTT. Translation: CASTPSLDHTDTQYF.

This chain links TRBV27 with TRBJ2-7; D is possibly TRBD2 (6 bases). Germline V lookup: CDR1 MNHEY, CDR2 SMNVEV (reference sequence). V was shortened by 3 bases and J by 6 bases, with 9 bases between the two germline ends. The CDR3 is 12 amino acids. The CDR3 loop is CASSLLGGEQYF. CDR3 in DNA: TGTGCCAGCAGTTTGCTCGGGGGCGAGCAGTACTTC.

The J gene is TRBJ2-3, the V gene TRBV27; 14 bases match TRBD2. V gave up 3 bases and J gave up 0 bases; unmatched junction bases: 5. Per germline, CDR1 MNHEY and CDR2 SMNVEV (reference sequence). The CDR3 is 18 amino acids. The CDR3 region is CASSFGLAGGPSTDTQYF. In nucleotides, the CDR3 is TGTGCCAGCAGTTTTGGACTAGCGGGAGGCCCTAGCACAGATACGCAGTATTTT.

This clone is a singleton in its sample. Other DNA sequences in this sample translate to the same CDR3. The gene calls are TRBV4-1 and TRBJ2-7; D uncertain. This CDR3 contains 15 residues. V gave up 4 bases and J gave up 5 bases, with 18 bases separating them. From germline, CDR1 is MGHRA and CDR2 YSYEKL. The CDR3 bases are TGCGCCAGCAGCCCGCCGGGTGGGTCCCGTGACGAGCAGTACTTC. This codes for CASSPPGGSRDEQYF.